Following are 26 T cell receptor beta chains from one sample sequenced in a study of blood T cell repertoires in COVID-19. The method was immunoSEQ multiplex PCR; TCRdb's version includes in-frame clones alone and lacks a portion of them. The data contain hundreds of thousands of clones, roughly nine tenths of them singletons. The sequenced sample was PBMCs or T cells enriched from blood (not recorded which). The receptors derive from a woman aged 18-29 years who had recovered from COVID-19.

This rearrangement joins TRBV7-9 to TRBJ2-1; D is unclear. This CDR3 has 12 residues. The V gene lost 6 bases and the J gene lost 10 bases, with 13 bases spanning the gap. The germline V gene has CDR1 SEHNR and CDR2 FQNEAQ (reference sequence). The CDR3 reads CASRPPVGEQFF. Written as DNA, the CDR3 is TGTGCCAGCAGGCCGCCCGTCGGGGAGCAGTTCTTC.

The J gene is TRBJ1-2, the V gene TRBV27; 12 bases are a match to TRBD1. Germline V gene data show CDR1 as MNHEY and CDR2 as SMNVEV (reference sequence). The J segment lost 4 bases and the V segment lost 2 bases, leaving 2 bases of the junction unmatched. The CDR3 consists of 15 residues. CDR3 in amino acids: CASSLLGQGAYGYTF. The CDR3 coding sequence is TGTGCCAGCAGTTTACTGGGACAGGGGGCCTATGGCTACACCTTC.

The chain combines TRBV27 with TRBJ1-2; D not resolved. This CDR3 comprises 13 residues. Germline-derived CDR1 and CDR2 are MNHEY and SMNVEV (reference sequence). The V and J ends lost 4 bases and 6 bases respectively, with 12 bases between them. CDR3 protein: CASSSPGSDGYTF. The CDR3, as DNA: TGTGCCAGCAGTTCGCCGGGGTCCGATGGCTACACCTTC.

The chain has TRBV3-1 (or the pseudogene TRBV3-2) and TRBJ1-2, with a possible D match to TRBD1 (6 bases). CDR1 is LGHDT, CDR2 YNNKEL, per germline (reference sequence). V lost 4 bases and J 6 bases, leaving 21 bases between the germline ends. The CDR3 is 16 residues long. This CDR3 reads CASSLADSPLYDGYTF. The CDR3 DNA reads TGTGCCAGCAGCCTCGCGGACAGTCCTTTGTACGATGGCTACACCTTC.

CDR3 coding DNA: TGTGCCTCGGGTCGGAACTATGGCTACACCTTC. Translation gives CASGRNYGYTF. J is TRBJ1-2 and V is TRBV19; unclear D gene. Germline CDR1 LNHDA, CDR2 SQIVND (reference sequence). CDR3 length: 11 amino acids. V shed 11 bases and J shed 2 bases, with 9 bases lying between them.

Comments on this clone: The same CDR3 arises from other DNA sequences in this sample as well. V and J are TRBV4-2 and TRBJ1-4, with TRBD1 identical over 10 bases. Per germline, CDR1 LGHNA and CDR2 YNFKEQ. The CDR3 has 15 amino acids. J lost 8 bases, V lost 1 base, and 4 bases had no gene match. The CDR3 is CASSQAGQGGEKLFF. Written as DNA, the CDR3 is TGTGCCAGCAGCCAAGCCGGACAGGGGGGGGAAAAACTGTTTTTT.

The chain uses TRBV13 and TRBJ2-2; 8 bases are shared with TRBD2. The CDR3 consists of 15 residues. Germline values: CDR1 PRHDT, CDR2 FYEKMQ (reference sequence). V lost 8 bases and J lost 3; bases outside the gene matches: 8. The CDR3 reads CASWRRGAYTGELFF. DNA for the CDR3: TGTGCCAGCTGGCGGCGGGGGGCCTACACCGGGGAGCTGTTTTTT.

This clone has just one count. DNA of the CDR3: TGTGCCAGCAGCAAAAGGTCGGGGGGCGAGAACACCGGGGAGCTGTTTTTT. It yields the protein CASSKRSGGENTGELFF. V is TRBV7-9 and J is TRBJ2-2, with a weak D call TRBD2 (7 bases). This CDR3 is 17 amino acids long. V was shortened by 5 bases and J by 1 base, with 17 bases between the two germline ends. The germline V gene encodes CDR1 SEHNR and CDR2 FQNEAQ (reference sequence).

The chain carries TRBV9 and TRBJ2-1; a weak D match, TRBD1 (5 bases). Looked up from germline, CDR1 is SGDLS and CDR2 is YYNGEE. Deletions cut 3 bases from V and 6 bases from J, with 13 bases between. The CDR3 extends over 14 amino acids. CDR3 sequence: CASSGPPDTNEQFF. CDR3 nucleotides: TGTGCCAGCAGCGGCCCTCCGGACACCAATGAGCAGTTCTTC.

V usage is TRBV6-5 and J usage is TRBJ1-5, with a possible D match to TRBD1 (6 bases). The CDR3 is 16 amino acids. CDR1 MNHEY and CDR2 SVGAGI come from the germline V gene. Trimming cost V 4 bases and J 0 bases, with 13 bases left between them. CDR3 amino acids: CASSWGPGHSNQPQHF. Here the CDR3 DNA reads TGTGCCAGCAGTTGGGGTCCGGGACATAGCAATCAGCCCCAGCATTTT.

This clone appeared a few times. This rearrangement joins TRBV21-1 to TRBJ1-1; the listed D gene, TRBD1, was not tested against the DNA. TRBV21-1 is assigned pseudogene status. The length of the CDR3 is 13 residues. The CDR3 here is CASSKQGRIEAFF. CDR3 nucleotides: TGTGCCAGCAGCAAGCAGGGGAGAATTGAAGCTTTCTTT.

The chain recombines TRBV7-6 with TRBJ1-1, with 9 nucleotides matching TRBD1. The CDR3 totals 15 residues. With 5 bases clipped from V and 0 bases from J, the junction kept 4 bases outside the gene matches. Germline-derived CDR1 and CDR2 are SGHVS and FNYEAQ. This chain's CDR3 is CASSPQGAMNTEAFF. CDR3 nucleotide sequence: TGTGCCAGCAGCCCACAGGGGGCGATGAACACTGAAGCTTTCTTT.

This rearrangement joins TRBV10-1 to TRBJ2-7, with 10 positions matching TRBD2. Germline V CDR1 and CDR2: WNHNN, SYGVQD (reference sequence). CDR3 length: 15 residues. After removal of 4 bases from V and 6 bases from J, the junction contained 9 bases not matched to a gene. The CDR3 bases are TGCGCCAGCAGTGGATCACTAGCGGGGTACGTCGAGCAGTACTTC. Translating it yields CASSGSLAGYVEQYF.

The chain recombines TRBV19 with TRBJ2-5; D may be TRBD2 (6 bases). The CDR3 loop spans 15 amino acids. V gave up 3 bases and J gave up 1 base, with 12 bases separating them. Germline assignment: CDR1 LNHDA and CDR2 SQIVND (reference sequence). The chain's CDR3 is CASSIGLGGQETQYF. In nucleotides, the CDR3 is TGTGCCAGTAGTATTGGGTTGGGAGGCCAAGAGACCCAGTACTTC.

V gene TRBV6-5 combines with J gene TRBJ1-3; D is undetermined. V was pared by 5 bases and J by 8 bases, with 19 bases between. The CDR3 contains 15 residues. Germline CDR1 is MNHEY and CDR2 is SVGAGI. Here the CDR3 reads CASSPYGVPGDTIYF. CDR3 coding DNA: TGTGCCAGCAGTCCTTACGGTGTCCCTGGTGACACCATATATTTT.

DNA of the CDR3: TGTGCCAGCAGGTCACTGGGACAGACCTCTGGAAACACCATATATTTT. It encodes CASRSLGQTSGNTIYF. The J gene is TRBJ1-3, the V gene TRBV28; TRBD1 matches 7 bases. Per the germline V gene, CDR1 is MDHEN and CDR2 is SYDVKM. This CDR3 contains 16 residues. V lost 6 bases to trimming and J lost 0 bases; unmatched junction nucleotides: 8.

V usage is TRBV9 and J usage is TRBJ2-1; 7 bases fit TRBD1. V was pared by 4 bases and J by 8 bases, with 3 bases of the junction left unmatched. CDR1 is SGDLS, CDR2 YYNGEE, per germline. The CDR3 consists of 12 residues. This chain's CDR3 is CASSLQGDEQFF. The DNA of the CDR3 is TGTGCCAGCAGCCTTCAGGGGGATGAGCAGTTCTTC.

This clone is a singleton in its sample. The chain joins TRBV3-1 (or the pseudogene TRBV3-2) to TRBJ2-2, with a possible D match to TRBD1 (6 bases). The ends were cut back, 2 bases at V and 3 bases at J, with 10 bases in the middle. The CDR3 spans 15 residues. CDR1 LGHDT and CDR2 YNNKEL come from the germline V gene (reference sequence). The CDR3 coding sequence is TGTGCCAGCAGCCAAACGGGACAAGACACCGGGGAGCTGTTTTTT. This gives the protein CASSQTGQDTGELFF.

The V call is TRBV5-4, the J call TRBJ2-3, with TRBD2 matching over 7 bases. V gave up 5 bases and J gave up 1 base; unmatched junction bases: 4. This CDR3 is 14 amino acids long. Germline V lookup: CDR1 SGHNT, CDR2 YYREEE (reference sequence). This CDR3 is CASSYAGGTDTQYF. DNA of the CDR3: TGTGCCAGCAGTTACGCGGGGGGCACAGATACGCAGTATTTT.

This clone was seen a handful of times. V usage is TRBV2 and J usage is TRBJ2-1; 12 bases are a match to TRBD2. Trimming took 1 base from V and 1 from J; bases not matched to a gene: 8. The CDR3 has 19 residues. Germline-derived CDR1 and CDR2 are SNHLY and FYNNEI. CDR3 amino acids: CASSEGPGLAGVSYNEQFF. The DNA for the CDR3 is TGTGCCAGCAGTGAAGGGCCGGGACTAGCGGGCGTTTCCTACAATGAGCAGTTCTTC.

The CDR3 protein is CASSEGPRGSNSPLHF. CDR3 DNA sequence: TGTGCCAGCAGTGAAGGGCCGCGAGGGTCTAATTCACCCCTCCACTTT. The V gene is TRBV6-1, the J gene TRBJ1-6, with D hard to call. Trimming stripped 1 base from V and 6 bases from J, with 13 bases between. Germline V gives CDR1 MNHNS, CDR2 SASEGT. The CDR3 runs 16 residues.

This chain connects TRBV3-1 (or the pseudogene TRBV3-2) to TRBJ1-2; no reliable D call. The length of the CDR3 is 16 residues. V shed 4 bases and J shed 8 bases, with 23 bases lying between them. CDR1 is LGHDT, CDR2 YNNKEL, per germline (reference sequence). For the CDR3, the DNA is TGTGCCAGCAGCCGCACCGGGCCCGCTACCCGAGGGGGCTACACCTTC. Amino acids: CASSRTGPATRGGYTF.

The chain employs TRBV7-9 and TRBJ2-7, with D maybe TRBD2 (5 bases). The germline gives CDR1 SEHNR, CDR2 FQNEAQ (reference sequence). V was cut by 1 base and J by 0 bases, with 10 bases left in between. CDR3 length: 15 amino acids. CDR3 nucleotide sequence: TGTGCCAGCAGCTTAGACGGGGTGAACTCCTACGAGCAGTACTTC. It is translated as CASSLDGVNSYEQYF.

The V and J genes are TRBV6-5 and TRBJ1-1; D gene ambiguous. Germline loops: CDR1 MNHEY, CDR2 SVGAGI. The CDR3 is 11 amino acids. V lost 6 bases, J lost 8 bases, and 10 bases lay in between. Here the CDR3 reads CASSHGREAFF. CDR3 in DNA: TGTGCCAGCAGCCACGGCAGGGAAGCTTTCTTT.

The CDR3 nucleotides are TGTGCCACCACCCCTGATGCGGGGGGGCCGAGAGAGCAGTTCTTC. Amino acid sequence: CATTPDAGGPREQFF. The chain is built from TRBV28 and TRBJ2-1; 9 nucleotides line up with TRBD2. CDR3 length: 15 residues. With 10 bases clipped from V and 10 bases from J, the junction kept 17 bases outside the gene matches. Per germline, CDR1 MDHEN and CDR2 SYDVKM.

The chain employs TRBV11-2 and TRBJ2-7, with a tentative D call TRBD2 (6 bases). This CDR3 has 12 residues. V lost 4 bases, J lost 13 bases, and 17 bases lay in between. From germline, CDR1 is SGHAT and CDR2 FQNNGV. This CDR3 reads CASSSTGGLHYF. The CDR3 DNA reads TGTGCCAGCAGCTCGACCGGGGGACTTCACTACTTC.